These T cell receptor beta chains were read from a single sample in a study of tumor-infiltrating lymphocytes in primary liver carcinoma. One entry per CDR3 protein, called by TCRdb with MiXCR from the multiplex PCR reads. The top ten clones hold 7% to 10% of a sample with roughly 120,000 distinct CDR3 sequences, 64% of them seen once. Sequenced material: liver tumor tissue from sampling region 3. The source is a woman aged 60-75 years with primary liver carcinoma and hepatitis B virus infection. The CDR3 runs from the conserved cysteine through the conserved F or W. D genes are given only for firm matches. Expanded clones are given a class, and other clones once, few, many or no size at all.

j_call	v_call	d_call	clone_size	cdr3_aa	cdr3_nt
TRBJ1-4	TRBV4-2	TRBD1	.	CTSSQGDRGRGKLFF	TGTACCAGTAGCCAAGGTGACAGGGGGCGAGGAAAACTGTTTTTT
TRBJ2-1	TRBV7-9	.	.	CASSRGSYNEQFF	TGTGCCAGCAGCCGGGGGTCCTACAATGAGCAGTTCTTC
TRBJ1-1	TRBV7-9	.	.	CASSSIWNTEAFF	TGTGCCAGCAGCTCCATCTGGAATACTGAAGCTTTCTTT
TRBJ2-7	TRBV6-6	TRBD1	.	CASGYSGTAFHEQYF	TGTGCCAGCGGATACTCGGGGACAGCGTTCCACGAGCAGTACTTC
TRBJ2-1	TRBV6-1	.	.	CATRRMGSYNEQFF	TGTGCCACTCGGCGGATGGGCTCCTACAATGAGCAGTTCTTC
TRBJ2-5	TRBV6-1	.	.	CASSEGLELALYQETQYF	TGTGCCAGCAGTGAAGGCCTTGAACTAGCCCTGTACCAGGAGACCCAGTACTTC
TRBJ1-1	TRBV12-3/TRBV12-4	.	many	CASSLMRLGSLNTEAFF	TGTGCCAGCAGTTTAATGAGGTTGGGCAGCCTGAACACTGAAGCTTTCTTT
TRBJ1-1	TRBV12-3/TRBV12-4	TRBD1	.	CASSGGTGQGNTEAFF	TGTGCCAGCAGTGGAGGAACCGGACAGGGGAACACTGAAGCCTTCTTT
TRBJ2-1	TRBV6-1	.	many	CASGREAGDYNEQFF	TGTGCCAGCGGACGAGAGGCGGGTGACTACAATGAGCAGTTCTTC
TRBJ1-5	TRBV4-1	.	.	CASSTTDRSLNQPQHF	TGCGCCAGCAGCACGACTGACAGGTCCCTCAATCAGCCCCAGCATTTC
TRBJ2-1	TRBV6-6	.	.	CASSRTYNEKFF	TGTGCCAGCAGTAGGACCTACAATGAGAAGTTCTTC
TRBJ2-7	TRBV30	TRBD1	few	CAWSTGTGAYEQYF	TGTGCCTGGAGTACCGGGACAGGGGCCTACGAGCAGTACTTC
TRBJ2-7	TRBV29-1	TRBD1	.	CIVSQGVTYEQYF	TGCATTGTCTCACAGGGGGTAACCTACGAGCAGTACTTC
TRBJ1-1	TRBV11-2	.	.	CTSSPGYHAEAFF	TGTACCAGCAGCCCAGGGTATCACGCTGAAGCTTTCTTT
TRBJ1-4	TRBV14	TRBD1	many	CASSRQGGANEKLFF	TGTGCCAGCAGCCGGCAGGGGGGTGCTAATGAAAAACTGTTTTTT
TRBJ2-1	TRBV25-1	TRBD2	.	CDSSEREYNVQFF	TGTGACAGCAGTGAGCGGGAGTACAATGTGCAGTTCTTC
TRBJ1-2	TRBV9	TRBD1	many	CASSADRVSAYGYTF	TGTGCCAGCAGCGCGGACAGGGTCTCCGCCTATGGCTACACCTTC
TRBJ1-1	TRBV20-1	.	.	CSARDLTNRLGKNTEAFF	TGCAGTGCTAGAGATTTGACCAATCGCTTGGGCAAGAACACTGAAGCTTTCTTT
TRBJ2-1	TRBV14	.	many	CASSRQQGGEQFF	TGTGCCAGCAGCCGACAACAGGGAGGTGAGCAGTTCTTC
TRBJ1-5	TRBV11-2	.	.	CANSVIFDQPQHF	TGTGCCAACAGCGTCATATTTGATCAGCCCCAGCATTTT
TRBJ1-2	TRBV6-5	.	.	CASSYSREGRYDYTF	TGTGCCAGTAGTTACTCGCGAGAGGGGCGCTATGACTACACCTTC
TRBJ2-1	TRBV11-3	TRBD2	many	CASSLDWGGLAANEQFF	TGTGCCAGCAGCTTAGATTGGGGGGGACTAGCGGCCAATGAGCAGTTCTTC
TRBJ2-2	TRBV11-2	TRBD1	.	CANSPRQGRVTGELFF	TGTGCCAACAGCCCGCGACAGGGGCGCGTCACTGGGGAGCTGTTTTTT
TRBJ2-1	TRBV11-2	TRBD2	.	CASNLRLAGGWDEQSF	TGTGCCAGCAACTTGAGGCTAGCGGGAGGGTGGGATGAGCAGTCCTTC
TRBJ2-5	TRBV2	TRBD2	few	CASRRGGTQYF	TGTGCCAGCAGGCGGGGGGGGACCCAGTACTTC
TRBJ1-2	TRBV5-1	TRBD1	.	CASTRNRGRDDYGYTF	TGCGCCAGCACCAGGAACAGGGGGCGCGATGACTATGGTTACACCTTC
TRBJ1-5	TRBV28	.	.	CASSSTRPIWHF	TGTGCCAGCAGTTCCACGAGACCTATCTGGCATTTT
TRBJ2-5	TRBV29-1	.	.	CSVEDQVGREEAQYF	TGCAGCGTTGAAGATCAGGTAGGGCGGGAAGAGGCCCAGTACTTC
TRBJ1-5	TRBV2	.	.	CVSSGATSNQPQHF	TGTGTCAGCAGTGGCGCGACATCCAATCAGCCCCAGCATTTT
TRBJ2-3	TRBV7-9	.	.	CASSLKIGNTDTQYF	TGTGCCAGCAGCCTAAAGATCGGTAACACAGATACGCAGTATTTT
TRBJ1-4	TRBV6-4	TRBD1	few	CASSETGGAGEKLFF	TGTGCCAGCAGTGAGACAGGGGGAGCGGGTGAAAAACTGTTTTTT
TRBJ1-6	TRBV12-3/TRBV12-4	.	.	CASSSRGQNSSLHF	TGTGCCAGCAGTTCACGTGGGCAGAATTCATCACTCCACTTT
TRBJ2-3	TRBV11-2	.	.	CASRWSGSTGTQYF	TGTGCCAGCCGGTGGTCAGGGAGCACAGGTACGCAGTATTTT
TRBJ2-5	TRBV6-6	.	many	CASSYYGGQQETQYF	TGTGCCAGCAGTTACTACGGGGGTCAGCAAGAGACCCAGTACTTC
TRBJ1-4	TRBV4-1	TRBD1	.	CASNRNPGQGEKLLF	TGCGCCAGCAACCGAAACCCTGGACAGGGCGAAAAACTGCTTTTT
TRBJ2-1	TRBV29-1	.	many	CSVEGLATSYNEQFF	TGCAGCGTTGAAGGTCTAGCGACATCCTACAATGAGCAGTTCTTC
TRBJ1-3	TRBV6-6	TRBD1	many	CASSTRDSGNTIYF	TGTGCCAGCAGTACCCGGGACAGCGGAAACACCATATATTTT
TRBJ2-2	TRBV29-1	.	.	CGVVTQSNTGELFF	TGCGGCGTCGTTACGCAGAGTAACACCGGGGAGCTGTTTTTT
TRBJ2-1	TRBV11-2	.	.	CASGLDYSREQFF	TGTGCCAGCGGCTTAGATTACAGCCGTGAGCAGTTCTTC
TRBJ1-6	TRBV4-2	TRBD1	.	CVSADAGGHNSPLHF	TGTGTCAGCGCGGATGCAGGGGGACATAATTCACCCCTCCACTTT
TRBJ2-1	TRBV11-2	TRBD2	many	CASSSLGGLAGEGSYNEQFF	TGTGCCAGCAGCTCCTTGGGAGGGCTAGCGGGAGAAGGGTCCTACAATGAGCAGTTCTTC
TRBJ1-2	TRBV11-2	TRBD1	.	CASSSAGQDYGYTF	TGTGCCAGCAGCTCAGCAGGACAGGACTATGGCTACACGTTC
TRBJ2-3	TRBV11-2	.	.	CVSSLILAGDTDTHYF	TGTGTCAGCAGCTTAATATTGGCGGGGGACACAGATACGCACTATTTT
TRBJ1-1	TRBV6-5	.	once	CASCGIGVLGEAFF	TGTGCCAGCTGCGGGATAGGGGTCCTTGGGGAAGCTTTCTTT
TRBJ2-3	TRBV11-2	.	.	CVSSFGRTSTDTQYF	TGTGTCAGCAGTTTCGGGCGGACCAGCACAGACACGCAGTATTTT
TRBJ2-1	TRBV5-1	TRBD2	once	CASRYGLAGAYNEQFF	TGCGCGAGCCGTTACGGACTAGCGGGAGCCTACAATGAGCAGTTCTTC
TRBJ1-1	TRBV12-3/TRBV12-4	.	.	CASSLWHKNTEAFF	TGTGCCAGCAGTCTATGGCACAAGAACACTGAAGCTTTCTTT
TRBJ1-2	TRBV10-2	TRBD1	.	CASRADRGGLYGYTF	TGCGCCAGCAGAGCGGACAGGGGTGGTCTCTATGGCTACACCTTC
TRBJ2-3	TRBV28	.	many	CASSGDFTDTQYF	TGTGCCAGCAGTGGGGACTTCACAGATACGCAGTATTTT
TRBJ2-1	TRBV5-1	TRBD2	few	CAGSLAPAGAHGQFF	TGCGCCGGCAGCTTGGCCCCAGCGGGAGCCCATGGGCAGTTCTTC
TRBJ1-1	TRBV28	.	.	CASLDREAFF	TGTGCCAGCTTGGATCGAGAAGCTTTCTTT
TRBJ2-4	TRBV4-1	.	many	CASSQPTRALAKNIQYF	TGCGCCAGCAGCCAACCTACGCGCGCACTAGCCAAAAACATTCAGTACTTC
TRBJ2-1	TRBV11-2	.	.	CASSSTQSAAGLLVQFF	TGTGCCAGCAGCTCTACTCAATCTGCGGCGGGCCTACTGGTGCAGTTCTTC
TRBJ2-1	TRBV11-2	.	.	CASNLLQGTYNEQFF	TGTGCCAGCAACTTATTACAGGGAACCTACAATGAGCAGTTCTTC
TRBJ1-5	TRBV28	TRBD1	.	CASIIPGQALRNQPQHF	TGTGCCAGCATCATTCCGGGACAGGCCCTGAGGAATCAGCCCCAGCATTTT